Following are 25 T cell receptor beta chains from one sample sequenced in a study of blood T cell repertoires in COVID-19. TCRdb keeps only in-frame clones here, not all; method: immunoSEQ multiplex PCR. The sample yields over 90,000 clones, around 80% seen once. Sample: peripheral blood. The receptors originated from a man in his sixties with active or convalescent COVID-19.

The chain combines TRBV27 with TRBJ2-6, with TRBD1 matching 9 bases. CDR1 and CDR2 from the germline V gene are MNHEY and SMNVEV (reference sequence). This CDR3 has 17 residues. V gave up 5 bases and J gave up 0 bases; unmatched junction bases: 5. CDR3 loop: CASSPGQGFSGANVLTF. As DNA, the CDR3 is TGTGCCAGCAGTCCGGGACAGGGATTCTCTGGGGCCAACGTCCTGACTTTC.

This clone showed up just once. The V call is TRBV19, the J call TRBJ1-1; D perhaps matches TRBD1 (6 bases). Germline CDR1 and CDR2: LNHDA and SQIVND (reference sequence). V was cut by 5 bases and J by 4 bases, with 17 bases left in between. The CDR3 has 15 residues. The CDR3 is CASSGAAGVGTEAFF. The CDR3 nucleotides are TGTGCCAGTAGTGGGGCAGCAGGGGTAGGCACTGAAGCTTTCTTT.

The chain is built from TRBV5-6 and TRBJ1-1; no clear D. The V gene's germline CDR1 is SGHDT and CDR2 YYEEEE. The CDR3 loop spans 12 amino acids. The V and J ends lost 0 bases and 7 bases respectively, with 7 bases between them. Written as DNA, the CDR3 is TGTGCCAGCAGCTTGGGAGCCGGTGAAGCTTTCTTT. This codes for CASSLGAGEAFF.

The chain uses TRBV30 and TRBJ1-1, with 7 nucleotides matching TRBD1. The germline V gene has CDR1 GTSNPN and CDR2 SVGIG (reference sequence). After removal of 8 bases from V and 5 bases from J, the junction contained 8 bases not matched to a gene. This CDR3 has 12 amino acids. Here the CDR3 DNA reads TGTGCCGGTTACAGGGGACGAACTGAAGCTTTCTTT. It specifies CAGYRGRTEAFF.

The chain recombines TRBV18 with TRBJ1-2, with D unresolved. Germline CDR1 reads KGHSH; CDR2 reads LQKENI. Trimming stripped 6 bases from V and 1 base from J, with 12 bases between. The CDR3 has 14 amino acids. The CDR3 reads CASSQATVNYGYTF. CDR3 bases: TGTGCCAGCTCGCAGGCTACAGTTAACTATGGCTACACCTTC.

The chain combines TRBV4-3 with TRBJ2-1; 7 bases line up with TRBD2. The CDR3 consists of 14 residues. Germline-derived CDR1 and CDR2 are LGHNA and YSLEER. V gave up 3 bases and J gave up 6 bases; unmatched junction bases: 5. For the CDR3, the DNA is TGCGCCAGCAGCCATCTAGCGGAAACCAATGAGCAGTTCTTC. It yields the protein CASSHLAETNEQFF.

The chain recombines TRBV6-5 with TRBJ1-5, with D maybe TRBD1 (6 bases). CDR3 length: 13 residues. In germline, CDR1 is MNHEY, CDR2 SVGAGI. V gave up 7 bases and J gave up 2 bases, with 9 bases separating them. The CDR3 sequence is CASISGGNQPQHF. In nucleotides, the CDR3 is TGTGCCAGCATTTCAGGGGGCAATCAGCCCCAGCATTTT.

The gene calls are TRBV5-1 and TRBJ2-7, with TRBD1 matching over 9 bases. CDR3 size: 16 residues. V lost 2 bases and J lost 4; bases outside the gene matches: 10. Germline CDR1 reads SGHRS; CDR2 reads YFSETQ. CDR3 loop: CASSLQPGQGAYEQYV. The DNA for the CDR3 is TGCGCCAGCAGCTTACAGCCGGGACAGGGAGCGTACGAGCAGTACGTC.

The chain joins TRBV9 to TRBJ1-1, with D possibly matching TRBD1 (5 bases). Per germline, CDR1 SGDLS and CDR2 YYNGEE. V was pared by 2 bases and J by 0 bases, with 17 bases between. The CDR3 length is 17 residues. CDR3 DNA: TGTGCCAGCAGCGTTATTGGAATCGGGGGACTGAACACTGAAGCTTTCTTT. This sequence encodes CASSVIGIGGLNTEAFF.

The chain is built from TRBV6-6 and TRBJ1-1; TRBD1 matches 7 bases. V was clipped by 6 bases and J by 0 bases; unmatched bases: 4. The V gene's germline CDR1 is MNHNY and CDR2 SVGAGI (reference sequence). The CDR3 has 14 residues. CDR3 nucleotides: TGTGCCAGCAGACAGACAGGGCTGAACACTGAAGCTTTCTTT. This encodes CASRQTGLNTEAFF.

The chain joins TRBV9 to TRBJ1-3, with unresolved D. Germline V CDR1 and CDR2: SGDLS, YYNGEE. The V gene lost 4 bases and the J gene lost 0 bases, with 11 bases spanning the gap. The CDR3 has 15 residues. This chain's CDR3 is CASSPREFSGNTIYF. CDR3 DNA: TGTGCCAGCAGCCCTCGGGAGTTCTCTGGAAACACCATATATTTT.

This chain connects TRBV28 to TRBJ1-2, with D uncertain. The CDR3 extends over 12 amino acids. CDR1 MDHEN and CDR2 SYDVKM come from the germline V gene. V lost 5 bases to trimming and J lost 8 bases, with 12 bases between them. CDR3 DNA sequence: TGTGCCAGCAGTACAAACTATTGGGGCTACACCTTC. This translates into CASSTNYWGYTF.

This chain links TRBV28 with TRBJ1-2, with 7 bases aligning to TRBD1. After removal of 6 bases from V and 4 bases from J, the junction contained 5 bases not matched to a gene. Germline V CDR1 and CDR2: MDHEN, SYDVKM. The CDR3 has 13 residues. CDR3 bases: TGTGCCAGCAGCTCGGACAGGTTCTATGGCTACACCTTC. Amino acid sequence: CASSSDRFYGYTF.

The chain links TRBV30 to TRBJ1-3, with D unclear. CDR3 size: 13 residues. Per germline, CDR1 GTSNPN and CDR2 SVGIG (reference sequence). Trimming shortened V by 0 bases and J by 4 bases, and 7 bases separated the two germline ends. This chain's CDR3 is CAWSVYVGNTIYF. CDR3 sequence (DNA): TGTGCCTGGAGTGTATATGTGGGAAACACCATATATTTT.

The chain recombines TRBV4-3 with TRBJ2-1; TRBD2 agrees at 7 bases. V shed 0 bases and J 3 bases; nucleotides not matched to a gene: 2. Germline lookup yields CDR1 LGHNA and CDR2 YSLEER. The CDR3 length is 15 residues. CDR3 bases: TGCGCCAGCAGCCAAGATGGCGGGAGCTACAATGAGCAGTTCTTC. Translation: CASSQDGGSYNEQFF.

This sequence joins TRBV11-2 and TRBJ2-1, with 8 bases identical to TRBD2. The CDR3 is made up of 14 amino acids. Trimming took 5 bases from V and 6 from J; bases not matched to a gene: 6. CDR1 SGHAT and CDR2 FQNNGV come from the germline V gene. Written as DNA, the CDR3 is TGTGCCAGCAGCGTCAGCGGGACTAGCAATGAGCAGTTCTTC. As protein: CASSVSGTSNEQFF.

The chain has TRBV28 and TRBJ1-5; D unclear. The V end lost 6 bases, the J end lost 5 bases, and 8 bases lay between the germline ends. Germline CDR1 MDHEN, CDR2 SYDVKM. The CDR3 length is 12 residues. For the CDR3, the DNA is TGTGCCAGCAGGGCCATGGATCAGCCCCAGCATTTT. Translation gives CASRAMDQPQHF.

The rearrangement links TRBV7-2 to TRBJ2-5, with 12 bases identical to TRBD2. CDR3 length equals 15 residues. With V trimmed by 3 bases and J by 4 bases, 3 bases remained unmatched. CDR1 and CDR2 (germline): SGHTA, FQGNSA. CDR3 protein: CASSLLAGGGETQYF. The DNA for the CDR3 is TGTGCCAGCAGCTTGCTAGCGGGGGGGGGAGAGACCCAGTACTTC.

J is TRBJ1-2 and V is TRBV28; 12 bases agree with TRBD1. V lost 5 bases and J lost 4; bases outside the gene matches: 5. CDR3 length: 15 residues. The V gene's germline CDR1 is MDHEN and CDR2 SYDVKM. CDR3 residues: CASSPGTGGVYGYTF. The CDR3 DNA reads as TGTGCCAGCAGTCCAGGGACAGGGGGCGTCTATGGCTACACCTTC.

This clone appeared a single time. The rearrangement joins TRBV30 to TRBJ1-2; TRBD1 aligns across 9 bases. With 3 bases clipped from V and 8 bases from J, the junction kept 10 bases outside the gene matches. This CDR3 comprises 14 residues. Germline-derived CDR1 and CDR2 are GTSNPN and SVGIG (reference sequence). CDR3 DNA: TGTGCCTGGAGGGACACACAGGGGGCGTGGGGCTACACCTTC. Protein sequence: CAWRDTQGAWGYTF.

V usage is TRBV9 and J usage is TRBJ2-7, with a weak D call TRBD2 (6 bases). The CDR3 is 18 residues long. Germline CDR1 SGDLS, CDR2 YYNGEE. Trimming took off 4 bases at V and 4 bases at J, with 27 bases between the two ends. The CDR3 DNA follows: TGTGCCAGCAGCTCCCAACCCCCCCGGGACTCCCCCTCTTACGAGCAGTACGTC. Translated, it gives CASSSQPPRDSPSYEQYV.

The chain couples TRBV4-1 to TRBJ2-3; the match to TRBD2 covers 11 bases. The CDR3 runs to 18 residues. V trimming: 0 bases; J trimming: 2 bases; junction bases outside the gene matches: 7. Germline V gene lookup returns CDR1 MGHRA and CDR2 YSYEKL. Written as DNA, the CDR3 is TGCGCCAGCAGCCAAGAATATAGGACTAGCGGGTACACAGATACGCAGTATTTT. This codes for CASSQEYRTSGYTDTQYF.

The chain combines TRBV7-9 with TRBJ2-3; D ambiguous. Trimming pared 2 bases from V and 2 bases from J, leaving 8 bases between. The germline V gene has CDR1 SEHNR and CDR2 FQNEAQ (reference sequence). The CDR3 extends over 14 amino acids. CDR3 DNA sequence: TGTGCCAGCAGCTTATTAGTCCTCACAGATACGCAGTATTTT. This translates into CASSLLVLTDTQYF. The whole variable domain, remainder taken from reference TRBV7-9 and TRBJ2-3, is DTGVSQNPRHKITKRGQNVTFRCDPISEHNRLYWYRQTLGQGPEFLTYFQNEAQLEKSRLLSDRFSAERPKGSFSTLEIQRTEQGDSAMYLCASSLLVLTDTQYFGPGTRLTVL.

V is TRBV28 and J is TRBJ1-1; D is uncertain. The CDR3 runs 15 residues. Germline V gene sequence: CDR1 MDHEN, CDR2 SYDVKM. Trimming cost V 6 bases and J 0 bases, with 14 bases left between them. The chain's CDR3 is CASRTHSLMNTEAFF. CDR3 sequence (DNA): TGTGCCAGCAGGACACACAGCCTCATGAACACTGAAGCTTTCTTT.

The V gene is TRBV6-5, the J gene TRBJ2-3; tentative D call: TRBD2 (6 bases). Germline CDR1 reads MNHEY; CDR2 reads SVGAGI. V was pared by 4 bases and J by 0 bases, with 14 bases between. CDR3 size: 16 residues. The CDR3 DNA follows: TGTGCCAGCAGTTCCGGGGGTAGTCTCAGCACAGATACGCAGTATTTT. Protein product: CASSSGGSLSTDTQYF.